This T cell receptor beta chain emerged from a study of T cell responses to AZD1222 COVID-19 vaccine. Broader study findings: Vaccine-related CD4 TCRs covered spike, predominating at 160-218 and 743-854. Most donors were white British and more were female, and clonal diversity was possibly underestimated. Repertoire sampling was restricted to post-peak T cell response timepoints. In the spike-specific TCR repertoire, nearly half reportedly target unmutated variant regions.

Clones were read by immunoSEQ multiplex PCR, and TCRdb kept only the in-frame ones, dropping some. Seen here are over 120,000 clones, over 85% observed once, and the top ten hold approximately 4.8%. Notes on this clone: Antigen: not known.

Germline V gene data show CDR1 as SGDLS and CDR2 as YYNGEE. There are 18 residues in the CDR3. Unmatched junction bases numbered 15, after V lost 4 bases and J lost 6 bases. V gene TRBV9 combines with J gene TRBJ1-6; TRBD1 matches at 8 bases. Sequencing was performed on peripheral blood, taken on day 0 of AZD1222 vaccination. The TCR sequence derives from an adult in good health. Written as DNA, the CDR3 is TGTGCCAGCAGCTCCCATGGAACCGGGACAGGAATTAATTCACCCCTCCACTTT. Encoded protein: CASSSHGTGTGINSPLHF.